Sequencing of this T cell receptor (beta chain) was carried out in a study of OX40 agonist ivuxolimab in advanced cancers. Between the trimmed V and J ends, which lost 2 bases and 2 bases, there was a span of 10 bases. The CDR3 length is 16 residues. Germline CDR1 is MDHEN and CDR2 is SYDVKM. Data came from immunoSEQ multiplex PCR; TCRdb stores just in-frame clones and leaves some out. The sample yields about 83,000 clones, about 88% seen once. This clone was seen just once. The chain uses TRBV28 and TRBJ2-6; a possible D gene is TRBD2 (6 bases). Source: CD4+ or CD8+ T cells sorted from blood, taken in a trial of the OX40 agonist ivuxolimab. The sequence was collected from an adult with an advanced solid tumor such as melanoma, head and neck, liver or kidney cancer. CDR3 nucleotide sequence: TGTGCCAGCAGTTTAAATTGGGGGGCTGGGGCCAACGTCCTGACTTTC. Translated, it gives CASSLNWGAGANVLTF.